What follows are 21 T cell receptor beta chains derived from one specimen sequenced in a study of cytotoxic CD8 clonotypes in ibrutinib-treated CLL. Sequencing was performed with immunoSEQ multiplex PCR; in TCRdb, only in-frame clones are kept and a portion is missing. The sample yields 200,000 to 250,000 clones, around 70% seen once. Source: PBMCs, taken after 12 months of ibrutinib treatment. These receptors were obtained from a human donor with chronic lymphocytic leukemia.

The J gene is TRBJ2-6, the V gene TRBV4-3; 7 positions agree with TRBD1. J lost 2 bases, V lost 0 bases, and 1 base had no gene match. Germline V gene data show CDR1 as LGHNA and CDR2 as YSLEER. The CDR3 is made up of 16 amino acids. The CDR3 sequence: CASSQDQGAGANVLTF. The CDR3 nucleotides are TGCGCCAGCAGCCAAGATCAGGGGGCTGGGGCCAACGTCCTGACTTTC.

At least ten counts were recorded for this clone. V is TRBV14 and J is TRBJ2-7; TRBD1 might be the D (6 bases). Germline values: CDR1 SGHDN, CDR2 FVKESK. The CDR3 runs 13 residues. Trimming cost V 5 bases and J 6 bases, with 14 bases left between them. CDR3 in amino acids: CASSRQVLSEQYF. The CDR3 coding sequence is TGTGCCAGCAGCAGACAGGTGTTGAGCGAGCAGTACTTC. The whole variable domain, remainder taken from reference TRBV14 and TRBJ2-7, is EAGVTQFPSHSVIEKGQTVTLRCDPISGHDNLYWYRRVMGKEIKFLLHFVKESKQDESGMPNNRFLAERTGGTYSTLKVQPAELEDSGVYFCASSRQVLSEQYFGPGTRLTVT.

This clone was observed a single time. This chain uses TRBV30 with TRBJ1-6; D not resolved. Trimming pared 0 bases from V and 7 bases from J, leaving 16 bases between. The CDR3 totals 16 residues. Looked up from germline, CDR1 is GTSNPN and CDR2 is SVGIG (reference sequence). Here the CDR3 DNA reads TGTGCCTGGAGTGTATCACAGACAAGCGTAAATTCACCCCTCCACTTT. Its protein is CAWSVSQTSVNSPLHF.

This clone appeared a few times. The chain recombines TRBV6-5 with TRBJ2-7; weak D call: TRBD2 (6 bases). Trimming pared 5 bases from V and 2 bases from J, leaving 13 bases between. In germline, CDR1 is MNHEY, CDR2 SVGAGI. The CDR3 has 14 amino acids. In DNA form, the CDR3 reads TGTGCCAGCAGTAAAGCTCCGGGGGCCTACGAGCAGTACTTC. Its translation is CASSKAPGAYEQYF.

The V and J genes are TRBV6-5 and TRBJ2-7, with D uncertain. The CDR3 contains 14 residues. V was pared by 0 bases and J by 4 bases, with 10 bases between. Germline V gene sequence: CDR1 MNHEY, CDR2 SVGAGI. CDR3 residues: CASSYSKVRYEQYF. The CDR3 bases are TGTGCCAGCAGTTACTCGAAGGTCCGGTACGAGCAGTACTTC.

The V and J genes are TRBV30 and TRBJ2-7; TRBD1 matches 7 bases. V dropped 0 bases and J dropped 3; count of bases not matched to a gene: 8. Germline lookup yields CDR1 GTSNPN and CDR2 SVGIG (reference sequence). CDR3 size: 15 residues. The chain's CDR3 is CAWSVQGPPGYEQYF. The CDR3 nucleotides read TGTGCCTGGAGTGTACAGGGGCCTCCGGGCTACGAGCAGTACTTC.

The chain employs TRBV30 and TRBJ1-2; D not resolved. Between the trimmed V and J ends, which lost 3 bases and 0 bases, there was a span of 14 bases. Germline-derived CDR1 and CDR2 are GTSNPN and SVGIG (reference sequence). CDR3 length: 15 amino acids. CDR3 DNA sequence: TGTGCCTGGAGCGCCTCGGGGTTTTCTAACTATGGCTACACCTTC. Amino acids: CAWSASGFSNYGYTF.

This clone was seen a handful of times. The chain employs TRBV11-3 and TRBJ1-1; 7 bases line up with TRBD1. The CDR3 runs to 15 residues. Germline V CDR1 and CDR2: SGHNT, YENEEA. Trimming at V came to 5 bases and at J to 1 base, leaving 7 bases not matched to a gene. CDR3 in amino acids: CASSIDRAPNTEAFF. CDR3 bases: TGTGCCAGCAGCATCGACAGGGCCCCGAACACTGAAGCTTTCTTT.

This clone was observed a few times. The V and J genes are TRBV7-2 and TRBJ2-7; 9 positions agree with TRBD1. V trimming: 4 bases; J trimming: 1 base; junction bases outside the gene matches: 2. CDR3 length: 14 residues. The germline CDR1 and CDR2 sequences are SGHTA and FQGNSA. CDR3 coding DNA: TGTGCCAGCAGCTCGGACAGGGGATCCTACGAGCAGTACTTC. Its protein is CASSSDRGSYEQYF.

The chain joins TRBV4-1 to TRBJ2-2, with TRBD2 matching over 7 bases. V trimming: 3 bases; J trimming: 3 bases; junction bases outside the gene matches: 7. CDR1 MGHRA and CDR2 YSYEKL come from the germline V gene. This CDR3 comprises 16 residues. The CDR3 here is CASSHSPSGYTGELFF. The CDR3 region has the DNA TGCGCCAGCAGCCATTCCCCTAGCGGTTACACCGGGGAGCTGTTTTTT.

This clone was seen a few times. This rearrangement joins TRBV30 to TRBJ1-4; D possibly corresponds to TRBD1 (6 bases). The germline gives CDR1 GTSNPN, CDR2 SVGIG (reference sequence). The CDR3 extends over 11 amino acids. Trimming removed 5 bases at V and 11 bases at J, with 12 bases between. CDR3 sequence reads: CAWETGRKLFF. The CDR3 region has the DNA TGTGCCTGGGAAACAGGGAGGAAACTGTTTTTT.

This clone was counted a few times. V gene TRBV7-9 combines with J gene TRBJ2-7; no clear D gene. Germline V gives CDR1 SEHNR, CDR2 FQNEAQ (reference sequence). V dropped 3 bases and J dropped 3 bases, with 3 bases sitting between them. The CDR3 loop spans 11 amino acids. CDR3 region: CASSFIYEQYF. The CDR3 DNA sequence: TGTGCCAGCAGCTTTATCTACGAGCAGTACTTC.

The V call is TRBV19, the J call TRBJ2-7; the match to TRBD1 covers 12 bases. The CDR3 is 14 residues long. The junction had 6 bases not matched to a gene; V was cut back by 5 bases and J by 7 bases. Germline CDR1 LNHDA, CDR2 SQIVND (reference sequence). CDR3: CASSPGQGAHEQYF. The CDR3 DNA sequence: TGTGCCAGTAGTCCGGGACAGGGGGCGCATGAGCAGTACTTC.

This clone was counted only a few times. The chain is built from TRBV6-5 and TRBJ2-1; TRBD1 matches at 10 bases. J lost 8 bases, V lost 6 bases, and 7 bases had no gene match. Per germline, CDR1 MNHEY and CDR2 SVGAGI. The CDR3 consists of 14 residues. CDR3 loop: CASRGQGSWDEQFF. CDR3 sequence (DNA): TGTGCCAGCAGGGGACAGGGGTCGTGGGATGAGCAGTTCTTC.

This chain connects TRBV7-9 to TRBJ2-2; no firm D call. V was trimmed by 3 bases and J by 0 bases, leaving 5 bases between them. Germline V gene lookup returns CDR1 SEHNR and CDR2 FQNEAQ (reference sequence). This CDR3 spans 14 amino acids. CDR3 sequence: CASSLLANTGELFF. The CDR3 DNA reads TGTGCCAGCAGCTTGCTAGCGAACACCGGGGAGCTGTTTTTT.

This chain joins TRBV7-6 and TRBJ2-3, with 11 bases fitting TRBD2. This CDR3 spans 17 amino acids. V dropped 4 bases and J dropped 2; count of bases not matched to a gene: 8. Germline V gene sequence: CDR1 SGHVS, CDR2 FNYEAQ. The CDR3 region is CASSSSFSGGDTDTQYF. DNA of the CDR3: TGTGCCAGCAGCTCCTCCTTTAGCGGGGGGGACACAGATACGCAGTATTTT.

This clone came up many times. The chain has TRBV5-1 and TRBJ1-2; no firm D call. The germline V and J ends were trimmed by 0 bases and 3 bases, with 6 bases remaining between them. Germline values: CDR1 SGHRS, CDR2 YFSETQ. The CDR3 length is 13 residues. Here the CDR3 DNA reads TGCGCCAGCAGCTTGGACAGCTACTATGGCTACACCTTC. Encoded protein: CASSLDSYYGYTF.

This clone was seen a single time. This chain joins TRBV5-6 and TRBJ1-2; the D is unclear. The ends were cut back, 4 bases at V and 4 bases at J, with 11 bases in the middle. This CDR3 has 13 residues. Germline V gene sequence: CDR1 SGHDT, CDR2 YYEEEE. The CDR3 DNA sequence: TGTGCCAGCAGCCCCGATGTCGCCTATGGCTACACCTTC. Translated, it gives CASSPDVAYGYTF.

This chain joins TRBV7-2 and TRBJ2-1; D remains unclear. The germline V gene has CDR1 SGHTA and CDR2 FQGNSA. Trimming cost V 8 bases and J 6 bases, with 14 bases left between them. The CDR3 is 13 amino acids. CDR3 in DNA: TGTGCCAGCGAGTCGGTCTTAAGCAATGAGCAGTTCTTC. Amino acids: CASESVLSNEQFF.

This clone was observed once. The V gene is TRBV30, the J gene TRBJ1-5; TRBD1 is a possible D gene (5 bases). Deletions cut 0 bases from V and 4 bases from J, with 13 bases between. CDR3 length: 15 residues. Per the germline V gene, CDR1 is GTSNPN and CDR2 is SVGIG (reference sequence). CDR3 sequence: CAWSVRAGPNQPQHF. The DNA for the CDR3 is TGTGCCTGGAGTGTAAGGGCAGGGCCTAATCAGCCCCAGCATTTT.

The table lists this clone with a few counts. The chain has TRBV4-1 and TRBJ1-1, with D maybe TRBD1 (5 bases). The CDR3 runs to 16 residues. Germline-derived CDR1 and CDR2 are MGHRA and YSYEKL. The V end was cut by 4 bases, the J end by 4 bases, with 19 bases between. CDR3: CASSPSWGVYGTEAFF. Written as DNA, the CDR3 is TGCGCCAGCAGCCCATCGTGGGGGGTCTATGGCACTGAAGCTTTCTTT.